This T cell receptor (beta chain) was sequenced during a study of graft-versus-host responses after intestinal transplantation. Sequenced by immunoSEQ multiplex PCR; TCRdb stores in-frame clones only, minus some. The sample comprises about 98,000 clones, around 86% of which are singletons, and approximately 1.4% rests with the top ten. This material consisted of PBMCs, taken 255 days after intestinal transplant. This sequence originates from a human patient who received an intestinal transplant, so some T cells may come from the graft donor.

The CDR3 region has the DNA TGTGCCAGCAGCTTAGATGGGGGGACTAATGAAAAACTGTTTTTT. Translation: CASSLDGGTNEKLFF. V gene TRBV11-2 combines with J gene TRBJ1-4; D might be TRBD1 (5 bases). Trimming left V 0 bases short and J 2 bases short, with 7 bases between. The CDR3 contains 15 residues. Germline CDR1 and CDR2: SGHAT and FQNNGV. Together with reference TRBV11-2 and TRBJ1-4, the CDR3 gives the full variable domain: EAGVAQSPRYKIIEKRQSVAFWCNPISGHATLYWYQQILGQGPKLLIQFQNNGVVDDSQLPKDRFSAERLKGVDSTLKIQPAKLEDSAVYLCASSLDGGTNEKLFFGSGTQLSVL.